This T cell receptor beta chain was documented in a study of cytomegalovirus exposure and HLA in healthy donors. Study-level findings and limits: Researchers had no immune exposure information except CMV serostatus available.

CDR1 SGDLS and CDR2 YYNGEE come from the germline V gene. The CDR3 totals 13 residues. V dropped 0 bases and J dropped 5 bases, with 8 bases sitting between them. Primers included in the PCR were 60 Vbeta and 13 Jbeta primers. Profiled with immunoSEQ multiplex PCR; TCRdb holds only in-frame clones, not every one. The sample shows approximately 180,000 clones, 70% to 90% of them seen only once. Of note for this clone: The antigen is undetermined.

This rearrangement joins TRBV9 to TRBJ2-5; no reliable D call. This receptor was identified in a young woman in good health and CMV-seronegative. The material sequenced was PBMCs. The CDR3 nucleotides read TGTGCCAGCAGCGTAGCAGGTGTGGAGACCCAGTACTTC. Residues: CASSVAGVETQYF.